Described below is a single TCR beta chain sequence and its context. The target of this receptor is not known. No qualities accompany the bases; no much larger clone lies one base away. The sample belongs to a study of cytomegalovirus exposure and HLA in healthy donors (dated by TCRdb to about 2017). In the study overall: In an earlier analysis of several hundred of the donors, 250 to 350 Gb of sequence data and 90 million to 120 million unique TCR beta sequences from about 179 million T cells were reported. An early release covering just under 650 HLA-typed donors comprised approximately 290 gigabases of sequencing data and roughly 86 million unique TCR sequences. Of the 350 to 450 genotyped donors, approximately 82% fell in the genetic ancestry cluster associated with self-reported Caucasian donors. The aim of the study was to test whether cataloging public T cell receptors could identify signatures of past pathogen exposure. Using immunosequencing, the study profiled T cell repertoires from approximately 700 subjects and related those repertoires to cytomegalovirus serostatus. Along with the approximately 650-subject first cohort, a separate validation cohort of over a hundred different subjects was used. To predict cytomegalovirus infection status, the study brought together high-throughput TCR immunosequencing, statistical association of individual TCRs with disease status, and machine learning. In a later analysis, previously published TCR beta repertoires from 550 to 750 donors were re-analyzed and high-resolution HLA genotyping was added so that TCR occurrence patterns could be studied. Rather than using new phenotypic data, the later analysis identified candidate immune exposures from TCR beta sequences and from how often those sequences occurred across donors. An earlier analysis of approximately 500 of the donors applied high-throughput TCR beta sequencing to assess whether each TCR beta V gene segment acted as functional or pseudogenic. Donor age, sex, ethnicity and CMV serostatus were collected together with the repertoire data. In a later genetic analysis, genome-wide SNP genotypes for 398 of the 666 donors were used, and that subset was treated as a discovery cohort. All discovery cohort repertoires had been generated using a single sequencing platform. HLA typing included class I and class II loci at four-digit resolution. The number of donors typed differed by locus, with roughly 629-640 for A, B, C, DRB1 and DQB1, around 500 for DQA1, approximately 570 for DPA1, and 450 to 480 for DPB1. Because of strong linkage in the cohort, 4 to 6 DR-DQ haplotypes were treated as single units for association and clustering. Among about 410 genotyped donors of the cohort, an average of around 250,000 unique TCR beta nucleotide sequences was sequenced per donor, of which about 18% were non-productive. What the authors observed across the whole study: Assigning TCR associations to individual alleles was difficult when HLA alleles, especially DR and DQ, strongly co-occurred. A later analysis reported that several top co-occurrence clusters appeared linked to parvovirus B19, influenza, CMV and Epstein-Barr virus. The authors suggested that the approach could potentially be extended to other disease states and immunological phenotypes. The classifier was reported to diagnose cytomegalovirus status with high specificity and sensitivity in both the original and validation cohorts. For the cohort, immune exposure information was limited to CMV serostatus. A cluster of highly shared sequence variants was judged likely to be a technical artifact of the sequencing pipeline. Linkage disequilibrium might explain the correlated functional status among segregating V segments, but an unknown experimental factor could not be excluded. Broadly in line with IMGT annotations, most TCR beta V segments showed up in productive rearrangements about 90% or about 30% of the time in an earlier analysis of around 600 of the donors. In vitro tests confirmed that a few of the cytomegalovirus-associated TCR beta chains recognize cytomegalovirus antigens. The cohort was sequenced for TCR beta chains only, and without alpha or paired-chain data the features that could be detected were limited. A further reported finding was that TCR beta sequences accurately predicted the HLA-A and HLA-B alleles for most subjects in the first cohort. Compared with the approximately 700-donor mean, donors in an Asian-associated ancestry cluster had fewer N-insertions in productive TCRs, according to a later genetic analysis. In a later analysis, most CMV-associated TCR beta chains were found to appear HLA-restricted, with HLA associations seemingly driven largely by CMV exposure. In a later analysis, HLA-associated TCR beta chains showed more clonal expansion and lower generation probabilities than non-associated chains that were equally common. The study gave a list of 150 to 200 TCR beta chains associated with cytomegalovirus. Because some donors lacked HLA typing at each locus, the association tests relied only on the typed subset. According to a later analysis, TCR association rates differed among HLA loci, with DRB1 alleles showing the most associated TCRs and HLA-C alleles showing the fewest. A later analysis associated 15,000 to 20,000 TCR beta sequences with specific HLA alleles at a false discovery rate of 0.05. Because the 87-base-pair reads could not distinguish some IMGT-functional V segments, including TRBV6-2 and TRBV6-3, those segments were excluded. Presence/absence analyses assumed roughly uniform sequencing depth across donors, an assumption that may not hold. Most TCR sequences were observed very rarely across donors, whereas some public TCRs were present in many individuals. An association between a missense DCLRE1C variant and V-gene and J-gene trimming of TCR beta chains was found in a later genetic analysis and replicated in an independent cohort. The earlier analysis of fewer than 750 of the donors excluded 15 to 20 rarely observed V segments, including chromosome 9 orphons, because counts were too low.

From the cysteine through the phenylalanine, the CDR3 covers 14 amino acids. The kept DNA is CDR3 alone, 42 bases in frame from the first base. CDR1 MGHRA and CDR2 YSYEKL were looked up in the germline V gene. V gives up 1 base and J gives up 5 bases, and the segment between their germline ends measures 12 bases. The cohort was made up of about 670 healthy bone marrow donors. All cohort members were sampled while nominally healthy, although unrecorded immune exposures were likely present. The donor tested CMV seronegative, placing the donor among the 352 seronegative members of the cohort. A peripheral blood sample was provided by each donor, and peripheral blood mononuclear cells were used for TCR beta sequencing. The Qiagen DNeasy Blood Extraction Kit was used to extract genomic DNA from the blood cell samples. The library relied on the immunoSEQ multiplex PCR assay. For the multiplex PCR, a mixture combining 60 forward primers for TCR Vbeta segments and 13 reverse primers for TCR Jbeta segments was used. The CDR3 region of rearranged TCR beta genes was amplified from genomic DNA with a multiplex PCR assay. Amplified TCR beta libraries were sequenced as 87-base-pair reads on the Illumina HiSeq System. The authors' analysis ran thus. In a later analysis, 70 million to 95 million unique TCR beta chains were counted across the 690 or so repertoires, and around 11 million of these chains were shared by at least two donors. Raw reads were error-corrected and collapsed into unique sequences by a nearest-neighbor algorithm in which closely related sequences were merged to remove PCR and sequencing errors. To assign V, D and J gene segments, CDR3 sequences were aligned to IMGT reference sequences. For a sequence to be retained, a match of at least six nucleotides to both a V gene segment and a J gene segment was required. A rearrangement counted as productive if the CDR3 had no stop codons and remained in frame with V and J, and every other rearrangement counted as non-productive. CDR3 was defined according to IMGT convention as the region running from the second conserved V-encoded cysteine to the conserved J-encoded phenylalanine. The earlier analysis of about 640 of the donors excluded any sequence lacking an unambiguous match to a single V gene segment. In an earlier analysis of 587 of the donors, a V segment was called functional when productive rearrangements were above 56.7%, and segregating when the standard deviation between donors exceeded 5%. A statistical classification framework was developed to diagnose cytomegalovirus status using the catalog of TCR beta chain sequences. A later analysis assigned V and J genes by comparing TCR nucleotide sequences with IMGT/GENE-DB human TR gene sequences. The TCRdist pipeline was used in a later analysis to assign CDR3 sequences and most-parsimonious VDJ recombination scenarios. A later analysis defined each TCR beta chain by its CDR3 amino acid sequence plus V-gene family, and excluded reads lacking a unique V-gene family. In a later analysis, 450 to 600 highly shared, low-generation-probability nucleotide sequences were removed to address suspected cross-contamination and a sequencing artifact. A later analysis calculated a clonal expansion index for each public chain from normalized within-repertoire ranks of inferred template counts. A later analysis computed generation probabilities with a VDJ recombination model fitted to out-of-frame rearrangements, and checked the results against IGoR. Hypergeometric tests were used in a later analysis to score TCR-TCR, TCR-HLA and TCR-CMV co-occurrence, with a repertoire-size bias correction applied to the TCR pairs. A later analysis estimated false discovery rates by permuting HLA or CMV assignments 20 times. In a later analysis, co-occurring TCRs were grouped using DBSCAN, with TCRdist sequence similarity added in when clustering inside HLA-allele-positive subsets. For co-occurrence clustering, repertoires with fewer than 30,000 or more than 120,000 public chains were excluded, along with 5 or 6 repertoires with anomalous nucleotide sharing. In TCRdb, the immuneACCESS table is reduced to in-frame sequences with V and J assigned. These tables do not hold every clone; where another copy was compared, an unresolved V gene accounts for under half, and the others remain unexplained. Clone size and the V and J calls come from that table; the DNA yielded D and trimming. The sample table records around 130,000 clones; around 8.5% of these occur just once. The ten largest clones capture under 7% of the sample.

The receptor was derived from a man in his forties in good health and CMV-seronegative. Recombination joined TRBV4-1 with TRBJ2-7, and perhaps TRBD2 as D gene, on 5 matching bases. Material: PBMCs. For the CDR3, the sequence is CASSQVVNGNEQYF. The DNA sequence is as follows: TGCGCCAGCAGCCAAGTCGTCAACGGGAACGAGCAGTACTTC.